This TCR beta chain was documented in a study of T cells after yellow fever vaccination. This clonotype was detected only a few times. V gave up 0 bases and J gave up 9 bases, with 20 bases separating them. The length of the CDR3 is 16 residues. CDR1 and CDR2 from the germline V gene are SGHTA and FQGNSA. TCRdb reanalysed the 5' RACE reads using MiXCR and keeps one entry per CDR3 protein. The sample carries some 120,000 distinct CDR3 sequences, around 7.4% recorded once. The material sequenced was CD4+ T cells sorted from PBMCs, taken roughly 10 days after the first yellow fever vaccination. This clonotype was obtained from a man younger than 30 who received the YFV17D yellow fever vaccine. The V call is TRBV7-2, the J call TRBJ2-5; possible D gene TRBD2, 6 bases. This CDR3 is CASSLASNSGAGAQYF. DNA for the CDR3: TGTGCCAGCAGCTTAGCGTCTAATAGCGGAGCCGGGGCCCAGTACTTC.